What follows are 21 T cell receptor beta chains derived from one specimen sequenced in a study of CD8+ T cells in alopecia areata. The sequencing template was cDNA reverse transcribed from extracted RNA. Data came from immunoSEQ multiplex PCR; TCRdb stores just in-frame clones and leaves some out. The repertoire holds 140,000 or so clones, about half seen once, with 0.8% to 1% in the top ten. The sequencing here drew on CD4+ T cells sorted from blood, taken at week 0. Source of these receptors: a human donor with alopecia areata.

This clone has just a few counts. This chain connects TRBV30 to TRBJ1-2; D is uncertain. CDR3 length: 15 amino acids. Between the trimmed V and J ends, which lost 3 bases and 8 bases, there was a span of 22 bases. Germline V gene lookup returns CDR1 GTSNPN and CDR2 SVGIG (reference sequence). The CDR3 DNA sequence: TGTGCCTGGAGAGCGACGGGCCTTCCCTCGACGGGCTACACCTTC. This encodes CAWRATGLPSTGYTF. Based on the CDR3 plus reference TRBV30 and TRBJ1-2, the full variable domain is SQTIHQWPATLVQPVGSPLSLECTVEGTSNPNLYWYRQAAGRGLQLLFYSVGIGQISSEVPQNLSASRPQDRQFILSSKKLLLSDSGFYLCAWRATGLPSTGYTFGSGTRLTVV.

This clone was seen just once. The rearrangement links TRBV5-1 to TRBJ2-3; D tentatively reads TRBD1 or TRBD2 (5 bases each). Between the trimmed V and J ends, which lost 8 bases and 2 bases, there was a span of 15 bases. Per the germline V gene, CDR1 is SGHRS and CDR2 is YFSETQ. The CDR3 covers 14 residues. CDR3 in amino acids: CASTSGANTDTQYF. Here the CDR3 DNA reads TGCGCCAGTACTTCCGGGGCAAACACAGATACGCAGTATTTT.

The chain couples TRBV25-1 to TRBJ1-2, with a tentative D call TRBD1 (6 bases). The V end was cut by 3 bases, the J end by 7 bases, with 18 bases between. CDR1 and CDR2 (germline): MGHDK, SYGVNS. This CDR3 has 15 residues. The DNA of the CDR3 is TGTGCCAGCAGTGAGAATACGGGACAAGGGGGTGGCTACACCTTC. This codes for CASSENTGQGGGYTF.

Only one count was recorded for this clone. The chain combines TRBV30 with TRBJ1-5, with 8 bases that match TRBD1. The V segment lost 2 bases and the J segment 2 bases; nucleotides outside the gene matches: 14. Germline V gene sequence: CDR1 GTSNPN, CDR2 SVGIG (reference sequence). CDR3 length equals 18 residues. The CDR3: CAWSLSPNDRGGNQPQHF. CDR3 nucleotide sequence: TGTGCCTGGAGTCTTTCACCGAACGACAGGGGCGGCAATCAGCCCCAGCATTTT.

This chain joins TRBV5-1 and TRBJ1-3, with a possible D match to TRBD1 (5 bases). V lost 4 bases, J lost 0 bases, and 20 bases lay in between. The CDR3 spans 18 residues. The germline V gene encodes CDR1 SGHRS and CDR2 YFSETQ. As DNA, the CDR3 is TGCGCCAGCAGCCCTTCCCCGGGGCAGGGAAGCTCTGGAAACACCATATATTTT. This codes for CASSPSPGQGSSGNTIYF.

V gene TRBV25-1 combines with J gene TRBJ2-7; a weak D match, TRBD2 (6 bases). Germline values: CDR1 MGHDK, CDR2 SYGVNS. CDR3 length: 13 residues. V was pared by 7 bases and J by 6 bases, with 16 bases between. The CDR3 spells CASIPMEGPEQYF. CDR3 DNA sequence: TGTGCCAGCATTCCCATGGAGGGCCCCGAGCAGTACTTC.

The gene calls are TRBV5-1 and TRBJ1-1, with D possibly TRBD1 on 5 matching bases. Germline loops: CDR1 SGHRS, CDR2 YFSETQ. The CDR3 has 14 residues. Trimming removed 1 base from V and 1 base from J, with 8 bases in between. The CDR3 nucleotides read TGCGCCAGCAGCTTGCAGGGACGGAACACTGAAGCTTTCTTT. Protein: CASSLQGRNTEAFF.

The CDR3 reads CASSRGQGNQPQHF. CDR3 sequence (DNA): TGTGCCAGCAGCCGTGGACAGGGCAATCAGCCCCAGCATTTT. V is TRBV25-1 and J is TRBJ1-5; 7 bases are shared with TRBD1. Germline V gene data show CDR1 as MGHDK and CDR2 as SYGVNS. This CDR3 comprises 14 residues. The V segment lost 6 bases and the J segment 2 bases; nucleotides outside the gene matches: 4.

The chain has TRBV30 and TRBJ1-4; weak D call: TRBD1 (6 bases). This CDR3 has 14 amino acids. V was trimmed by 0 bases and J by 7 bases, leaving 12 bases between them. Per germline, CDR1 GTSNPN and CDR2 SVGIG (reference sequence). The CDR3 protein is CAWSVGGGLEKLFF. DNA for the CDR3: TGTGCCTGGAGTGTTGGGGGGGGCCTTGAAAAACTGTTTTTT.

The chain couples TRBV29-1 to TRBJ1-2; D gene uncertain. This CDR3 is 11 amino acids long. Trimming shortened V by 1 base and J by 13 bases, and 13 bases separated the two germline ends. The V gene's germline CDR1 is SQVTM and CDR2 ANQGSEA. The CDR3 sequence: CSVEGLRGTTF. Written as DNA, the CDR3 is TGCAGCGTTGAAGGGTTACGGGGAACCACCTTC.

This chain uses TRBV5-5 with TRBJ2-3; D remains unclear. The CDR3 sequence is 15 residues long. Germline V gene sequence: CDR1 SGHKS, CDR2 YYEKEE (reference sequence). Trimming stripped 3 bases from V and 1 base from J, with 12 bases between. The CDR3 DNA sequence: TGTGCCAGCAGCTCGGCCACCTCACGCACAGATACGCAGTATTTT. This encodes CASSSATSRTDTQYF.

This clone is a singleton in its sample. The rearrangement uses TRBV5-1 and TRBJ1-4; no firm D call. Trimming shortened V by 8 bases and J by 4 bases, and 9 bases separated the two germline ends. The CDR3 covers 12 residues. Germline V CDR1 and CDR2: SGHRS, YFSETQ. The CDR3 region is CASRAYNEKLFF. CDR3 nucleotide sequence: TGCGCCAGTCGAGCTTATAATGAAAAACTGTTTTTT.

The chain recombines TRBV7-9 with TRBJ2-1, with D unclear. V was cut by 5 bases and J by 5 bases, with 16 bases left in between. The germline gives CDR1 SEHNR, CDR2 FQNEAQ (reference sequence). The CDR3 contains 15 residues. The CDR3 region has the DNA TGTGCCAGCAGCAAATCCGGAGCTAGGAACAATGAGCAGTTCTTC. Translated: CASSKSGARNNEQFF. Using reference TRBV7-9 and TRBJ2-1 for the parts outside the CDR3, the full variable domain is DTGVSQNPRHKITKRGQNVTFRCDPISEHNRLYWYRQTLGQGPEFLTYFQNEAQLEKSRLLSDRFSAERPKGSFSTLEIQRTEQGDSAMYLCASSKSGARNNEQFFGPGTRLTVL.

The chain couples TRBV20-1 to TRBJ2-5; the D is unclear. V shed 4 bases and J shed 2 bases, with 5 bases lying between them. Germline V gene sequence: CDR1 DFQATT, CDR2 SNEGSKA (reference sequence). The CDR3 is 11 residues long. CDR3 nucleotides: TGCAGTGCTAACAAGCAAGAGACCCAGTACTTC. Translating gives CSANKQETQYF.

The chain is built from TRBV6-5 and TRBJ2-1, with D hard to call. The germline V gene encodes CDR1 MNHEY and CDR2 SVGAGI. Trimming shortened V by 0 bases and J by 7 bases, and 4 bases separated the two germline ends. This CDR3 region has 12 residues. In DNA, the CDR3 is TGTGCCAGCAGTTACTCGTGGAATGAGCAGTTCTTC. Encoded protein: CASSYSWNEQFF.

The chain uses TRBV19 and TRBJ2-5; D remains ambiguous. CDR3 size: 12 residues. The ends were cut back, 5 bases at V and 7 bases at J, with 11 bases in the middle. Germline loops: CDR1 LNHDA, CDR2 SQIVND (reference sequence). CDR3 bases: TGTGCCAGTAGTGGTCGGCAGACGACCCAGTACTTC. This translates into CASSGRQTTQYF.

V gene TRBV5-1 combines with J gene TRBJ1-5; 7 bases match TRBD1. The CDR3 is 16 residues long. With V trimmed by 0 bases and J by 7 bases, 10 bases remained unmatched. Germline values: CDR1 SGHRS, CDR2 YFSETQ. The CDR3 DNA reads as TGCGCCAGCAGCTTGGGGTGGCAGGGGGTAGGCCAGCCCCAGCATTTT. Encoded protein: CASSLGWQGVGQPQHF. Full variable domain (rest looked up from reference TRBV5-1 and TRBJ1-5): KAGVTQTPRYLIKTRGQQVTLSCSPISGHRSVSWYQQTPGQGLQFLFEYFSETQRNKGNFPGRFSGRQFSNSRSEMNVSTLELGDSALYLCASSLGWQGVGQPQHFGDGTRLSIL.

This clone was seen a handful of times. The chain has TRBV14 and TRBJ2-3; D could derive from TRBD1 or TRBD2 (5 bases each). The CDR3 loop spans 17 amino acids. Per the germline V gene, CDR1 is SGHDN and CDR2 is FVKESK. V lost 2 bases to trimming and J lost 6 bases, with 21 bases between them. CDR3 sequence: CASSQSPGPTAGDTQYF. CDR3 sequence (DNA): TGTGCCAGCAGCCAATCCCCGGGACCAACAGCTGGGGATACGCAGTATTTT.

In this sample, this clone turned up once. V and J are TRBV25-1 and TRBJ2-5, with D perhaps TRBD1 or TRBD2 (5 bases each). The V gene's germline CDR1 is MGHDK and CDR2 SYGVNS. This CDR3 contains 13 residues. Trimming took off 7 bases at V and 10 bases at J, with 19 bases between the two ends. CDR3 sequence: CASTNSGTNSQYF. CDR3 DNA sequence: TGTGCCAGCACCAACTCCGGGACGAATAGCCAGTACTTC.

The chain links TRBV5-4 to TRBJ2-5; tentatively, D is TRBD2 (5 bases). The tail of the sequence fits TRBJ2-7 better, so the J call may be wrong. Per the germline V gene, CDR1 is SGHNT and CDR2 is YYREEE (reference sequence). The CDR3 sequence is 15 residues long. The CDR3 DNA reads as TGTGCCAGCAGCTCCTCGAGGGTACGCGGCCACGAGCAGTACTTC. As protein: CASSSSRVRGHEQYF.

On this clone: The junction differs from germline at one of its ends, possibly a read error. The rearrangement joins TRBV29-1 to TRBJ2-3, with D tentatively TRBD2 (6 bases). The length of the CDR3 is 13 residues. Germline V gene lookup returns CDR1 SQVTM and CDR2 ANQGSEA. CDR3 nucleotide sequence: TGCAGCGCTGAACCTAGCGTCCCAGATACGCAGTATTTT. It translates to CSAEPSVPDTQYF.